This TCR beta chain comes out of a study of CD8+ T cells in alopecia areata. Background on the study: Tofacitinib lasted 6 to 18 months, then 6 months off drug. Severity among treated patients was scored by the percentage of scalp area affected. Study results and caveats: Shared TCR sequences were less clear between patients than in mice, possibly partly from HLA diversity.

Treatment: oral pan-JAK inhibitor, 5-10 mg twice daily. PBMCs served as the source from which CD4+ and CD8+ T cells were sorted. The table lists this clone with a few counts. Its specificity is not known. Trimming took 4 bases from V and 4 from J, leaving 11 bases between them. The CDR3 sequence is 13 residues long. Germline CDR1 is LNHDA and CDR2 is SQIVND (reference sequence). Reverse transcription of extracted RNA yielded cDNA, which provided the sequencing template. Using immunoSEQ multiplex PCR, the repertoire was profiled, and TCRdb retains in-frame clones only, with some absent. The data contain 150,000 to 200,000 clones, under 80% of them seen just once; the ten biggest clones take up under 1.5%.

Sequenced material: CD4+ T cells sorted from blood, taken around week 50, from a patient treated with tofacitinib. This chain links TRBV19 with TRBJ2-7; D possibly matches TRBD1 or TRBD2 (5 bases each). This clonotype was obtained from a human donor with alopecia areata. CDR3 region: CASSTGPQYEQYF. In DNA form, the CDR3 reads TGTGCCAGTAGTACGGGACCGCAATACGAGCAGTACTTC.